The text below deals with one T cell receptor beta chain. The record originates from a study of T cells after yellow fever vaccination. In TCRdb, the 5' RACE reads were re-called with MiXCR into one record per CDR3 protein. Altogether about 27,000 distinct CDR3 sequences are present, roughly 4.5% being singletons, with the ten largest covering 35% to 40%. Broader study findings: Some clonotypes were seen in both the CD4 and the CD8 compartments. These made up a small share and likely arose from convergent recombination. Practically every clonotype that responded to the vaccine could not be detected in sorted memory subsets on day 0.

CDR3 length equals 14 residues. CDR1 and CDR2 from the germline V gene are ENHRY and SYGVKD. V dropped 0 bases and J dropped 2 bases, with 7 bases sitting between them. This chain connects TRBV10-3 to TRBJ1-2; D not certain. Sequenced material: PBMCs, either bulk or a sorted T-cell subset (CD4+, CD8+, memory, or dextramer-sorted; not recorded which), taken on the day of the yellow fever booster vaccination. This TCR was recovered from a man between 18 and 29 years old who received the YFV17D yellow fever vaccine. The CDR3, as DNA: TGTGCCATCAGTGAGTCGAACACAAACTATGGCTACACCTTC. Amino acid sequence: CAISESNTNYGYTF.